The clone carrying this TCR beta chain was detected many times. These data are taken from a study of Graves' ophthalmopathy and Graves' hyperthyroidism. The V and J ends lost 6 bases and 1 base respectively, with 16 bases between them. The CDR3 is 15 amino acids. From germline, CDR1 is MNHEY and CDR2 SVGEGT. RNA transcripts yielded amplified TCR beta CDR3 regions. HTBI-primed first-round RT-PCR preceded second-round multiplex PCR. Each CDR3 protein is one row after TCRdb ran MiXCR on the multiplex PCR reads. The sample carries roughly 500,000 distinct CDR3 sequences, 14% recorded once. This clonotype was obtained from a woman aged 25 to 45 with Graves' ophthalmopathy. The sequenced material came from blood. The chain uses TRBV6-2 or TRBV6-3 and TRBJ2-7; unclear D gene. The CDR3 DNA follows: TGTGCCAGCAGAAACTGGAGAGTCGGGTCCTACGAGCAGTACTTC. Protein product: CASRNWRVGSYEQYF.